This TCR beta chain is from a study of blood T cell repertoires in COVID-19. For the study at large: Some COVID-19 samples were acute and others convalescent; all came from the United States, Italy and Spain. The analysed material was cDNA or gDNA that came from T cells, B-cell-depleted T cells, or PBMCs.

Methods used by the authors: Amplification of reference gene primers was used by the study to estimate nucleated cell counts. TCRdb's copy holds only in-frame clones and misses some; the assay was immunoSEQ multiplex PCR. The V and J calls and the clone size are those of that table, but D and trimming were determined from the DNA. This sample has 90,000 to 110,000 clones; 84% occur once, and the top ten carry 7.9%. CDR1 is SGDLS and CDR2 is YYNGEE in the germline V gene. V lost 0 bases, J lost 8 bases, and 12 bases lay in between. This CDR3 contains 14 residues. The receptor was derived from a woman aged 80 or older with active or convalescent COVID-19. Sequenced sample: peripheral blood. The chain is built from TRBV9 and TRBJ2-4; possible D gene TRBD1, 5 bases. The CDR3 DNA reads as TGTGCCAGCAGCGTAGCCAGGGATGGAGACATTCAGTACTTC. Translated: CASSVARDGDIQYF. The full variable domain, with the rest looked up from reference TRBV9 and TRBJ2-4, is DSGVTQTPKHLITATGQRVTLRCSPRSGDLSVYWYQQSLDQGLQFLIQYYNGEERAKGNILERFSAQQFPDLHSELNLSSLELGDSALYFCASSVARDGDIQYFGAGTRLSVL.